Listed below are T cell receptor beta chains from one sample, sequenced in a study of cytomegalovirus exposure and HLA in healthy donors. Method: immunoSEQ multiplex PCR; TCRdb's copy keeps in-frame clones and lacks some. There are 180,000 or so clones in the sample; 82% occur only once, and about 0.094% lies in the top ten. The sample consisted of PBMCs. The receptors stem from a boy younger than 10 in good health and CMV-seronegative. CDR3s include the opening cysteine and the closing phenylalanine or tryptophan. The order of the fields is J gene, D gene, clone size, V gene, CDR3 DNA, CDR3 protein. The D gene is left open where the match is weak. A clone size is listed for some rows: how often the clone was seen (once, few, many), or a class if it is expanded.

TRBJ1-5 | TRBD1 | . | TRBV18 | TGTGCCAGCTCATCTCCGGGACAGGGTATGAATCAGCCCCAGCATTTT | CASSSPGQGMNQPQHF
TRBJ1-1 | . | . | TRBV6-5 | TGTGCCAGCAGTCCCTCAGGGGAGAACACTGAAGCTTTCTTT | CASSPSGENTEAFF
TRBJ1-6 | . | . | TRBV2 | TGTGCCAGCGCCGGGAGTAGGGTTTCACCCCTCCACTTT | CASAGSRVSPLHF
TRBJ2-7 | . | . | TRBV7-2 | TGTGCCAGCAGCCGGTCTAGCGCCGACGAGCAGTACTTC | CASSRSSADEQYF
TRBJ2-1 | TRBD1 | . | TRBV7-7 | TGTGCTAGCAGCTTAGCGTTCCAGGGGGCGAACAATGAGCAGTTCTTC | CASSLAFQGANNEQFF
TRBJ2-3 | . | . | TRBV4-1 | TGCGCCAGCAGCCAACTGAGAAAAAGCACAGATACGCAGTATTTT | CASSQLRKSTDTQYF
TRBJ1-2 | . | . | TRBV13 | TGTGCCAGCAGCTTAGGCCGCGAGGCTAACTATGGCTACACCTTC | CASSLGREANYGYTF
TRBJ1-6 | TRBD1 | . | TRBV19 | TGTGCCAGTACCCTGGGACAGTTTCGGCATTCACCCCTCCACTTT | CASTLGQFRHSPLHF
TRBJ1-1 | . | . | TRBV7-9 | TGTGCCAGCAGCTCAGCCCTGCAGTATTTCGCTGAAGCTTTCTTT | CASSSALQYFAEAFF
TRBJ2-1 | TRBD1 | . | TRBV2 | TGTGCCAGCAGTAGCGGACAGGGCGATGAGCAGTTCTTC | CASSSGQGDEQFF
TRBJ1-6 | . | . | TRBV5-1 | TGCGCCAGCAGCTTCGACCCTTTCCGGGGATCCTATAATTCACCCCTCCACTTT | CASSFDPFRGSYNSPLHF
TRBJ2-2 | . | . | TRBV6-1 | TGTGCCAGCAGACTGACAGGCAACACCGGGGAGCTGTTTTTT | CASRLTGNTGELFF
TRBJ2-1 | . | . | TRBV6-5 | TGTGCCAGCAGTGGGCCGAGCTCCTACAATGAGCAGTTCTTC | CASSGPSSYNEQFF
TRBJ1-6 | . | once | TRBV19 | TGTGCCAGTAGTGTCACCCAGGTGGTGAATTCACCCCTCCACTTT | CASSVTQVVNSPLHF
TRBJ1-2 | . | . | TRBV29-1 | TGCAGCGTTTTCAGGCCCGATATGCTCTATGGCTACACCTTC | CSVFRPDMLYGYTF
TRBJ1-1 | . | . | TRBV29-1 | TGCAGCGCAACGGAGGGCTCACAGACACAAGCTTTCTTT | CSATEGSQTQAFF
TRBJ1-3 | . | . | TRBV2 | TGTGCCAGCCTGCGGGCCTTCTCTGGAAACACCATATATTTT | CASLRAFSGNTIYF
TRBJ2-1 | TRBD2 | . | TRBV15 | TGTGCCACCAGCAGGGCACTAGGGGGACTAGTCCACAATGAGCAGTTCTTC | CATSRALGGLVHNEQFF
TRBJ1-1 | . | . | TRBV5-6 | TGTGCCAGCAGGCATGGCCAGGGGACCACTGAAGCTTTCTTT | CASRHGQGTTEAFF
TRBJ1-4 | . | . | TRBV4-3 | TGCGCCAGCAGCCAGCTTTTACAGGGCGTATCTTACGAAAAACTGTTTTTT | CASSQLLQGVSYEKLFF
TRBJ1-1 | TRBD1 | . | TRBV6-6 | TGTGCCAGCAGGCAGATCCAGGGGGCCCGTATAGCTTTCTTT | CASRQIQGARIAFF
TRBJ2-1 | TRBD2 | . | TRBV4-3 | TGCGCCAGCAAACTAGCGGGGGGCCCCAATGAGCAGTTCTTC | CASKLAGGPNEQFF
TRBJ2-2 | . | . | TRBV19 | TGTGCCAGTAGTACTTTCGGGAACACCGGGGAGCTGTTTTTT | CASSTFGNTGELFF
TRBJ2-2 | TRBD2 | . | TRBV6-1 | TGTGCCAGCAGTGCAGCGGGGGGGCCCGGGGAGCTGTTTTTT | CASSAAGGPGELFF
TRBJ1-5 | TRBD1 | few | TRBV30 | TGTGCCTGGATGGAGACAGGGGGGAGCAATCAGCCCCAGCATTTT | CAWMETGGSNQPQHF
TRBJ2-7 | . | . | TRBV27 | TGTGCCAGCAGTTTATACGTAGGGGGTTCCTACGAGCAGTACTTC | CASSLYVGGSYEQYF
TRBJ1-1 | TRBD1 | once | TRBV2 | TGTGCCAGCAGTTCGGACAGGGGGACTGAAGCTTTCTTT | CASSSDRGTEAFF
TRBJ2-3 | . | . | TRBV29-1 | TGCAGCGTTCTTGCTAGCCCCCTCCTCACAGATACGCAGTATTTT | CSVLASPLLTDTQYF
TRBJ1-2 | TRBD1 | . | TRBV6-1 | TGTGCCAGCAGAACACCTCCGGGACAGGGAGGTGGCTACACCTTC | CASRTPPGQGGGYTF
TRBJ2-6 | TRBD1 | . | TRBV9 | TGTGCCAGCAGCACTTCCGGGACAGACCCGACTGGGGCCAACGTCCTGACTTTC | CASSTSGTDPTGANVLTF
TRBJ1-5 | TRBD1 | . | TRBV2 | TGTGCCAGCAGTGCATTGGGACAGGGGAATCAGCCCCAGCATTTT | CASSALGQGNQPQHF
TRBJ2-7 | TRBD1 | . | TRBV27 | TGTGCCAGCAGGCCCGGGACAGGGGCCTACGAGCAGTACTTC | CASRPGTGAYEQYF
TRBJ1-1 | TRBD1 | . | TRBV9 | TGTGCCAGCAGCGCCGGGGACAGGGCGAACACTGAAGCTTTCTTT | CASSAGDRANTEAFF
TRBJ2-3 | TRBD2 | . | TRBV5-1 | TGCGCCAGCAGCTTGGGGGACTACCTAACAACAGATACGCAGTATTTT | CASSLGDYLTTDTQYF
TRBJ1-2 | TRBD1 | . | TRBV9 | TGTGCCAGCAACTTTCGTCGCAGGGGGATTAAGGGCTACACCTTC | CASNFRRRGIKGYTF
TRBJ2-7 | . | . | TRBV25-1 | TGTGCCAGCAGTGGGCAGGTCCCACGTGAGTACTTC | CASSGQVPREYF
TRBJ2-3 | TRBD2 | . | TRBV19 | TGTGCCAGTAGTACCGACTATAGCGGGGCTAGCACAGATACGCAGTATTTT | CASSTDYSGASTDTQYF
TRBJ1-1 | . | . | TRBV13 | TGTGCCAGCAGCTTGAGCGGGAACACTGAAGCTTTCTTT | CASSLSGNTEAFF
TRBJ2-1 | TRBD2 | . | TRBV27 | TGTGCCAGCAGTTATGCCGGGACTAGATCTTACAATGAGCAGTTCTTC | CASSYAGTRSYNEQFF
TRBJ2-1 | TRBD2 | . | TRBV10-3 | TGTGCCATCAGGGACGGGACTAGCCCTTACAGTGAGCAGTTCTTC | CAIRDGTSPYSEQFF
TRBJ1-1 | . | . | TRBV27 | TGTGCCAGCGCGACAGGTGGGACTGAAGCTTTCTTT | CASATGGTEAFF
TRBJ2-5 | . | . | TRBV9 | TGTGCCAGCAGCGTAGCAGGGCTGGAGACCCAGTACTTC | CASSVAGLETQYF
TRBJ1-2 | TRBD1 | . | TRBV4-3 | TGCGCCAGCAGCCAGGATTCCGGGACAGCCTATGGCTACACCTTC | CASSQDSGTAYGYTF
TRBJ2-2 | TRBD1 | . | TRBV5-4 | TGTGCCAGCAGCCAGGGGGCGAGGTTTGGCGGGGAGCTGTTTTTT | CASSQGARFGGELFF
TRBJ2-7 | TRBD1 | . | TRBV6-1 | TGTGCCAGCAGTGAAGGCCGCGGGCTAGGGGGCAGGGAGCAGTACTTC | CASSEGRGLGGREQYF
TRBJ1-2 | . | . | TRBV7-2 | TGTGCCAGCAGCCCGTCCGAATTACTTTACTATGGCTACACCTTC | CASSPSELLYYGYTF
TRBJ2-2 | . | few | TRBV7-8 | TGTGCCAGCAGCTTCGACACCGGGGAGCTGTTTTTT | CASSFDTGELFF
TRBJ1-6 | TRBD1 | . | TRBV18 | TGTGCCAGCTCACCCCGACAGGGAAAGGATTCACCCCTCCACTTT | CASSPRQGKDSPLHF
TRBJ1-1 | . | . | TRBV11-2 | TGTGCCAGCAGCTTGTATTCGAACACTGAAGCTTTCTTT | CASSLYSNTEAFF
TRBJ2-5 | . | few | TRBV13 | TGTGCCAGCAGCTTAGGACGGGAGACCCAGTACTTC | CASSLGRETQYF
TRBJ2-2 | . | . | TRBV2 | TGTGCCAGCAGCGAGACCCTACGAGGCACCGGGGAGCTGTTTTTT | CASSETLRGTGELFF
TRBJ2-7 | . | . | TRBV11-2 | TGTGCCAGCAGCTTATCGGACAACTCCTACGAGCAGTACTTC | CASSLSDNSYEQYF
TRBJ2-1 | TRBD2 | . | TRBV2 | TGTGCCAGCAGTCAGACTAGCGGGGGGGCGGGTGAGCAGTTCTTC | CASSQTSGGAGEQFF